This T cell receptor (beta chain) was sequenced in a study of cytomegalovirus exposure and HLA in healthy donors (dated by TCRdb to about 2017). About the full investigation: An earlier analysis of approximately 600 of the donors reported 250 to 300 Gb of sequence data and 117 million unique TCR beta sequences from about 179 million T cells. An early release covering over 500 HLA-typed donors comprised about 300 gigabases of sequencing data and around 85 million unique TCR sequences. The genetic ancestry cluster associated with self-reported Caucasian donors included roughly four fifths of the 350 to 500 genotyped donors. The study aimed to test whether signatures of past pathogen exposure could be identified by cataloging public T cell receptors. Using immunosequencing, the study profiled T cell repertoires from 550 to 750 subjects and related those repertoires to cytomegalovirus serostatus. Along with the approximately 670-subject first cohort, a separate validation cohort of around 120 different subjects was used. To predict cytomegalovirus infection status, the study brought together high-throughput TCR immunosequencing, statistical association of individual TCRs with disease status, and machine learning. In a later analysis, previously published TCR beta repertoires from fewer than 750 donors were re-analyzed and high-resolution HLA genotyping was added so that TCR occurrence patterns could be studied. The later analysis used no new phenotypic data to find candidate immune exposures, relying instead on TCR beta sequences and their occurrence across donors. An earlier analysis of 587 of the donors used high-throughput TCR beta sequencing to judge whether each TCR beta V gene segment behaved as functional or pseudogenic. Donor age, sex, ethnicity and CMV serostatus were compiled together with the repertoire data. A later genetic analysis used genome-wide SNP genotypes for about three fifths of the 666 donors, treating that subset as a discovery cohort. All discovery cohort repertoires had been generated using a single sequencing platform. Class I and class II HLA loci were covered by the typing at four-digit resolution. Typing coverage differed by locus: A, B, C, DRB1 and DQB1 were typed in about 629-630 donors, DQA1 in about 500, DPA1 in some 600, and DPB1 in approximately 450. Because of strong linkage in the cohort, roughly five DR-DQ haplotypes were treated as single units for association and clustering. Across about 380 genotyped donors of the cohort, an average of roughly 200,000 unique TCR beta nucleotide sequences per donor were sequenced, and approximately 17% of those sequences were non-productive. What the research found in general, with its limitations: In vitro tests confirmed that a few of the cytomegalovirus-associated TCR beta chains recognize cytomegalovirus antigens. The study listed approximately 150 TCR beta chains as associated with cytomegalovirus. Roughly uniform sequencing depth across donors was assumed in presence/absence analyses, although this assumption may not hold. Correlated functional status among segregating V segments might reflect linkage disequilibrium, but an unknown experimental factor could not be ruled out. A further reported finding was that TCR beta sequences accurately predicted the HLA-A and HLA-B alleles for most subjects in the first cohort. Broadly in line with IMGT annotations, most TCR beta V segments showed up in productive rearrangements about 87% or about 30% of the time in an earlier analysis of 450 to 750 of the donors. In a later genetic analysis, a missense DCLRE1C variant was associated with V-gene and J-gene trimming of TCR beta chains, and the association was replicated in an independent cohort. Most TCR sequences were seen in very few donors, while some public TCRs were found in many individuals. A cluster of highly shared sequence variants was judged likely to represent a technical artifact of the sequencing pipeline. For the cohort, immune exposure information was limited to CMV serostatus. At a false discovery rate of 0.05, a later analysis linked about 16,000 TCR beta sequences to specific HLA alleles. Because the 87-base-pair reads could not distinguish some IMGT-functional V segments, including TRBV6-2 and TRBV6-3, those segments were excluded. In a later analysis, TCR association rates were found to vary across HLA loci, with the most associated TCRs seen for DRB1 alleles and the fewest for HLA-C alleles. A later analysis found that most CMV-associated TCR beta chains appeared HLA-restricted, with HLA associations seemingly driven largely by CMV exposure. According to the authors, the approach could potentially be generalized to other disease states and immunological phenotypes. HLA typing was unavailable for some donors at each locus, so association tests used only the typed subset. In a later analysis, HLA-associated TCR beta chains showed more clonal expansion and lower generation probabilities than non-associated chains that were equally common. In a later genetic analysis, fewer N-insertions in productive TCRs were reported among donors in an Asian-associated ancestry cluster than the 666-donor mean. The classifier was reported to diagnose cytomegalovirus status with high specificity and sensitivity in both the original and validation cohorts. Assigning TCR associations to individual alleles was difficult when HLA alleles, especially DR and DQ, strongly co-occurred. This cohort had only TCR beta chains sequenced, and the lack of alpha or paired-chain data limited which features could be detected. In a later analysis, several top co-occurrence clusters were reported to appear linked to parvovirus B19, influenza, CMV and Epstein-Barr virus. Some 15 rarely observed V segments, including chromosome 9 orphons, were excluded from the earlier analysis of approximately 500 of the donors because counts were too low.

The library was built by means of the immunoSEQ multiplex PCR assay. For the multiplex PCR, a mixture combining 60 forward primers for TCR Vbeta segments and 13 reverse primers for TCR Jbeta segments was used. Amplification of the CDR3 region of rearranged TCR beta genes was performed with a multiplex PCR assay on genomic DNA. On the Illumina HiSeq System, the amplified TCR beta libraries were sequenced as 87-base-pair reads. The study's own analysis went as follows. A later analysis tallied tens of millions of unique TCR beta chains across the 640 or so repertoires, and approximately 12 million of those chains were shared by two or more donors. Raw reads were error-corrected and collapsed into unique sequences with a nearest-neighbor algorithm that merged closely related sequences to remove PCR and sequencing errors. CDR3 sequences were aligned to IMGT reference sequences to assign V, D and J gene segments. For a sequence to be retained, a match of at least six nucleotides was required to both a V gene segment and a J gene segment. A rearrangement was called productive if the CDR3 had no stop codons and remained in frame with V and J, and every other rearrangement was called non-productive. Following IMGT convention, CDR3 was defined as the stretch from the second conserved V-encoded cysteine to the conserved J-encoded phenylalanine. Sequences without an unambiguous match to a single V gene segment were excluded from the earlier analysis of about 630 of the donors. In an earlier analysis of approximately 590 of the donors, a V segment was called functional when productive rearrangements were above 56.7%, and segregating when the standard deviation between donors exceeded 5%. To diagnose cytomegalovirus status from the catalog of TCR beta chain sequences, a statistical classification framework was built. In a later analysis, V and J genes were assigned by comparing TCR nucleotide sequences against IMGT/GENE-DB human TR gene sequences. Using the TCRdist pipeline, a later analysis assigned CDR3 sequences along with most-parsimonious VDJ recombination scenarios. In a later analysis, every TCR beta chain was defined by the combination of its CDR3 amino acid sequence and its V-gene family, and reads without a unique V-gene family were dropped. As a way to deal with suspected cross-contamination and a sequencing artifact, a later analysis dropped 500 to 700 nucleotide sequences that were highly shared and had low generation probability. For each public chain, a later analysis derived a clonal expansion index from normalized ranks of inferred template counts within each repertoire. In a later analysis, generation probabilities were computed with a VDJ recombination model fitted to out-of-frame rearrangements, and the resulting probabilities were checked against IGoR. A later analysis scored TCR-TCR, TCR-HLA and TCR-CMV co-occurrence with hypergeometric tests, applying a repertoire-size bias correction to TCR pairs. A later analysis estimated false discovery rates by permuting HLA or CMV assignments 20 times. In a later analysis, co-occurring TCRs were grouped using DBSCAN, with TCRdist sequence similarity added in when clustering inside HLA-allele-positive subsets. Co-occurrence clustering excluded repertoires with fewer than 30,000 or more than 120,000 public chains, plus five with anomalous nucleotide sharing. TCRdb mirrors the immuneACCESS table, restricted to in-frame sequences. Some clones are absent from its copies; in checked studies, under half trace to an unresolved V gene, and the reason for the others is unknown. From that table come the V and J calls and clone size; the DNA was used to work out D and trimming. The sample records about 130,000 clones, approximately 77% of which are singletons. The ten largest make up 1.3% of the sample.

For this clone: No cognate antigen has been identified for it. There are no base qualities to consult, and no much larger clone falls within one base.

From the cysteine up to the phenylalanine, the CDR3 has a length of 16 residues. The kept DNA is CDR3 alone, 48 bases in frame from the first base. From a lookup of the germline V gene, CDR1 and CDR2 are SGHRS and YFSETQ. At the junction V is shortened by 2 bases and J by 2 bases; bases outside the gene matches: 7. In total, just over 650 healthy bone marrow donors made up the cohort. All cohort members were sampled while nominally healthy, although unrecorded immune exposures were likely present. The donor tested CMV seronegative, placing the donor among the roughly 400 seronegative members of the cohort. A peripheral blood sample was provided by each donor, and peripheral blood mononuclear cells were used for TCR beta sequencing. Genomic DNA was extracted from the blood cell samples with the Qiagen DNeasy Blood Extraction Kit.

The sample consisted of PBMCs. Rearrangement joined TRBV5-1 to TRBJ2-3, and TRBD1 aligns with 8 junction nucleotides. The source is a middle-aged woman in good health and CMV-seronegative. The nucleotide sequence reads TGCGCCAGCAGCTTTGGGGGGACAGGCCTCACAGATACGCAGTATTTT. Translated, this is CASSFGGTGLTDTQYF.